These 16 T cell receptor beta chains came from one sample sequenced in a study of cytomegalovirus exposure and HLA in healthy donors. Both 60 Vbeta primers and 13 Jbeta primers went into the PCR. Method: immunoSEQ multiplex PCR; TCRdb's copy keeps in-frame clones and lacks some. This sample carries 150,000 to 200,000 clones, approximately 84% of them seen once, and the ten largest clones take roughly 1.4%. The sample consisted of PBMCs. All receptors derive from a girl between 10 and 17 years old in good health and CMV-seropositive.

V is TRBV6-1 and J is TRBJ1-5, with D tentatively TRBD1 (5 bases). Germline loops: CDR1 MNHNS, CDR2 SASEGT. The CDR3 is 15 residues long. With 4 bases removed from V and 5 bases from J, the gap between germline ends came to 15 bases. The CDR3 loop reads CASSVPGLRDQPQHF. CDR3 DNA sequence: TGTGCCAGCAGTGTCCCGGGACTCAGAGATCAGCCCCAGCATTTT.

V usage is TRBV14 and J usage is TRBJ2-1, with 9 bases matching TRBD2. The V and J ends lost 3 bases and 6 bases, in that order; junction bases with no gene match: 6. Germline loops: CDR1 SGHDN, CDR2 FVKESK. The CDR3 spans 15 residues. The CDR3 loop is CASSHRLAGTNEQFF. In DNA form, the CDR3 reads TGTGCCAGCAGCCATCGGCTAGCGGGGACCAATGAGCAGTTCTTC.

The CDR3 loop is CASSFRTSGLYEQFF. In DNA, the CDR3 is TGCGCCAGCAGCTTCCGGACTAGCGGCCTATATGAGCAGTTCTTC. This sequence joins TRBV5-1 and TRBJ2-1; TRBD2 agrees at 10 bases. The germline V gene encodes CDR1 SGHRS and CDR2 YFSETQ. The CDR3 spans 15 residues. V dropped 2 bases and J dropped 8; count of bases not matched to a gene: 7.

This rearrangement joins TRBV6-5 to TRBJ2-7; 10 bases are shared with TRBD1. The V segment lost 0 bases and the J segment 5 bases; nucleotides outside the gene matches: 4. The CDR3 totals 15 residues. CDR1 and CDR2 (germline): MNHEY, SVGAGI. CDR3 sequence (DNA): TGTGCCAGCAGTTACTCGAGGGACAGGGGAGACGAGCAGTACTTC. Translation gives CASSYSRDRGDEQYF.

The V and J genes are TRBV2 and TRBJ2-3; 9 nucleotides match TRBD2. The length of the CDR3 is 15 residues. Per germline, CDR1 SNHLY and CDR2 FYNNEI. Trimming removed 9 bases from V and 0 bases from J; junction bases left unmatched: 7. The CDR3 loop reads CARSRLAASTDTQYF. The CDR3 region has the DNA TGTGCCAGGTCTAGACTAGCGGCTAGCACAGATACGCAGTATTTT.

This clone was observed once. The rearrangement uses TRBV4-1 and TRBJ2-5, with TRBD2 identical over 12 bases. The CDR3 loop spans 16 amino acids. Trimming cost V 3 bases and J 5 bases; bases outside gene matches: 7. From germline, CDR1 is MGHRA and CDR2 YSYEKL. The CDR3 sequence: CASSHGLAGYRETQYF. Written as DNA, the CDR3 is TGCGCCAGCAGCCACGGACTAGCGGGATACCGGGAGACCCAGTACTTC.

The chain has TRBV5-4 and TRBJ2-5; 10 nucleotides agree with TRBD1. The CDR3 has 14 amino acids. Germline V gene sequence: CDR1 SGHNT, CDR2 YYREEE (reference sequence). V lost 2 bases, J lost 4 bases, and 2 bases stayed unmatched. The CDR3 bases are TGTGCCAGCAGCTTTCGGGACAGGGGAGAGACCCAGTACTTC. It encodes CASSFRDRGETQYF.

The chain employs TRBV28 and TRBJ2-7; 7 positions match TRBD1. Germline CDR1 and CDR2: MDHEN and SYDVKM. Trimming at V came to 4 bases and at J to 2 bases, leaving 5 bases not matched to a gene. The CDR3 consists of 14 residues. CDR3 sequence: CASSWDSGTYEQYF. Here the CDR3 DNA reads TGTGCCAGCAGTTGGGACAGCGGTACCTACGAGCAGTACTTC.

The J gene is TRBJ2-7, the V gene TRBV6-5; tentative D call: TRBD1 (5 bases). Trimming shortened V by 0 bases and J by 2 bases, and 14 bases separated the two germline ends. The CDR3 length is 16 residues. Germline-derived CDR1 and CDR2 are MNHEY and SVGAGI. The DNA of the CDR3 is TGTGCCAGCAGTTACTCGATGTCAGGGAAGGCCTACGAGCAGTACTTC. The encoded protein is CASSYSMSGKAYEQYF.

V and J are TRBV27 and TRBJ2-2; 9 nucleotides match TRBD1. CDR1 is MNHEY, CDR2 SMNVEV, per germline (reference sequence). This CDR3 region has 15 residues. V shed 2 bases, J shed 6 bases, and the junction held 4 bases outside the gene matches. CDR3 bases: TGTGCCAGCAGTTTAGGGACAGGGATCGCCGGGGAGCTGTTTTTT. Protein: CASSLGTGIAGELFF.

This clone was counted once. This sequence joins TRBV2 and TRBJ2-3; TRBD1 is a possible D gene (6 bases). There are 14 residues in the CDR3. Germline CDR1 reads SNHLY; CDR2 reads FYNNEI. The V end was cut by 8 bases, the J end by 0 bases, with 12 bases between. The CDR3 is CASQVTGSTDTQYF. The CDR3 DNA is TGTGCCAGCCAAGTGACAGGCAGCACAGATACGCAGTATTTT.

The gene calls are TRBV6-1 and TRBJ1-4, with D unclear. V lost 6 bases to trimming and J lost 6 bases, with 14 bases between them. This CDR3 contains 14 residues. Germline loops: CDR1 MNHNS, CDR2 SASEGT. CDR3 bases: TGTGCCAGCAGGGGAGGAGAAGTCCATGAAAAACTGTTTTTT. It translates to CASRGGEVHEKLFF.

V gene TRBV27 combines with J gene TRBJ1-1; TRBD1 agrees at 9 bases. The CDR3 is made up of 17 amino acids. V was clipped by 4 bases and J by 0 bases; unmatched bases: 9. The germline V gene encodes CDR1 MNHEY and CDR2 SMNVEV (reference sequence). The CDR3 loop reads CASSSLDRGRMNTEAFF. The CDR3 nucleotides read TGTGCCAGCAGTTCCCTCGACAGGGGGAGAATGAACACTGAAGCTTTCTTT.

This clone came up once. The chain couples TRBV19 to TRBJ1-2, with D perhaps TRBD1 (5 bases). V was pared by 3 bases and J by 11 bases, with 10 bases between. Germline V gene lookup returns CDR1 LNHDA and CDR2 SQIVND (reference sequence). The CDR3 has 11 amino acids. The CDR3 spells CASSMGLRYTF. DNA of the CDR3: TGTGCCAGTAGTATGGGGCTCCGGTACACCTTC.

J is TRBJ2-5 and V is TRBV29-1, with 10 bases that match TRBD2. The end of the DNA is better explained by TRBJ2-7, so the J call may be wrong. Per germline, CDR1 SQVTM and CDR2 ANQGSEA. The CDR3 is 16 residues long. The CDR3 region is CSVEDGLAGAIYEQYF. The CDR3 coding sequence is TGCAGCGTTGAAGATGGTCTAGCGGGAGCAATCTACGAGCAGTACTTC.

The genes are TRBV11-1 and TRBJ2-1; 12 nucleotides line up with TRBD2. The CDR3 covers 17 residues. Germline lookup yields CDR1 SGHAT and CDR2 FQDESV (reference sequence). Trimming removed 5 bases from V and 7 bases from J; junction bases left unmatched: 12. The CDR3 is CASSQRGLAGGVNEQFF. The CDR3 coding sequence is TGTGCCAGCAGCCAGCGAGGCCTAGCGGGAGGGGTTAATGAGCAGTTCTTC.